This T cell receptor (beta chain) was observed in a study of PD-1 blockade in classical Hodgkin lymphoma. Study as a whole: Treatment was intravenous nivolumab, 3 mg/kg every 2 weeks, until progression.

Method: immunoSEQ multiplex PCR; TCRdb's copy keeps in-frame clones and lacks some. Among tens of thousands of clones listed, 55% to 75% were seen once. Germline V gene sequence: CDR1 KGHSH, CDR2 LQKENI. The CDR3 loop spans 20 amino acids. V lost 0 bases to trimming and J lost 0 bases, with 21 bases between them. Each patient relapsed following autologous stem cell transplantation, and prior brentuximab vedotin exposure differed. This sequence originates from a human donor with classical Hodgkin lymphoma. The chain carries TRBV18 and TRBJ1-5; a weak D match, TRBD1 (6 bases). The input for sequencing was peripheral blood mononuclear cells (PBMCs), taken at baseline. CDR3 sequence (DNA): TGTGCCAGCTCACCACCTATTTCGTCCGGGACATTCAATAGCAATCAGCCCCAGCATTTT. It specifies CASSPPISSGTFNSNQPQHF.